What follows describes a single T cell receptor beta chain. Germline values: CDR1 ENHRY, CDR2 SYGVKD. The CDR3 has 12 residues. V lost 10 bases, J lost 4 bases, and 5 bases stayed unmatched. The method was immunoSEQ multiplex PCR; TCRdb's version includes in-frame clones alone and lacks a portion of them. The data hold about 110,000 clones, with 80% to 95% observed a single time. The sample is drawn from a study of T cell changes during pregnancy in multiple sclerosis. The rearrangement links TRBV10-3 to TRBJ2-3; 7 nucleotides align to TRBD2. This sequence was found in a female donor with multiple sclerosis, enrolled in a pregnancy study. The starting material was peripheral blood, obtained in the third trimester of pregnancy. CDR3 DNA: TGTGCCACCTGGGGGGGGGCAGATACGCAGTATTTT. This encodes CATWGGADTQYF.